One T cell receptor (beta chain) is described in this entry. Clones were sequenced by immunoSEQ multiplex PCR, and TCRdb holds only the in-frame ones, with some missing. The sample carries approximately 250,000 clones, approximately 90% recorded once. This entry belongs to a study of blood T cell repertoires in COVID-19. The sequence was obtained from a woman under 40 with acute COVID-19. Sequencing was done on a sample of PBMCs or T cells enriched from blood (not recorded which).

Here the CDR3 reads CATSAETGVTNQPQHF. The CDR3 nucleotides are TGTGCCACCAGTGCAGAGACAGGGGTCACCAATCAGCCCCAGCATTTT. The chain has TRBV24-1 and TRBJ1-5; TRBD1 aligns across 8 bases. V gave up 5 bases and J gave up 3 bases; unmatched junction bases: 8. Germline CDR1 reads KGHDR; CDR2 reads SFDVKD. The CDR3 loop spans 16 amino acids.